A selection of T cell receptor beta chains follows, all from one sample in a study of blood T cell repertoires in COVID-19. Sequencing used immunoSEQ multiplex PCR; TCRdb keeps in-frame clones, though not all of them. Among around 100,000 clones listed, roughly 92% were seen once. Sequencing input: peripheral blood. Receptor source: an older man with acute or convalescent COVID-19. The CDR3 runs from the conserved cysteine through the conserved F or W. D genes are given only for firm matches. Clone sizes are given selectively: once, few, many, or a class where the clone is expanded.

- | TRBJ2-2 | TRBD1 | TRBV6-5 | CASSYFLDRSSGELFF | TGTGCCAGCAGTTACTTCCTGGACAGGTCGTCCGGGGAGCTGTTTTTT
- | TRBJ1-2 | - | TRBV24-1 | CATSDLRVGGYYGYTF | TGTGCCACCAGTGATTTGCGTGTCGGAGGATACTATGGCTACACCTTC
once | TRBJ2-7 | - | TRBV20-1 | CSVRGGEQYF | TGCAGTGTCAGGGGTGGCGAGCAGTACTTC
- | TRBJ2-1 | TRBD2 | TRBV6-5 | CASRYSGGPYNEQFF | TGTGCCAGCAGATATTCGGGAGGCCCTTACAATGAGCAGTTCTTC
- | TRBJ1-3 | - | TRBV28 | CASSLSVGAGGNTIYF | TGTGCCAGCAGTTTATCAGTGGGGGCGGGCGGAAACACCATATATTTT
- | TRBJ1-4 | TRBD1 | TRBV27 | CASSSRQGEEKLFF | TGTGCCAGCAGTTCGAGACAGGGAGAGGAAAAACTGTTTTTT
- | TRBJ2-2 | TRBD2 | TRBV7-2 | CASSSSSGLNTGELFF | TGTGCCAGCAGCTCCTCTAGCGGCCTGAACACCGGGGAGCTGTTTTTT
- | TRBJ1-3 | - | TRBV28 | CASLGRSSSGNTIYF | TGTGCCAGTTTGGGCAGATCAAGCTCTGGAAACACCATATATTTT
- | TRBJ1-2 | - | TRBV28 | CASSLSGGLYGYTF | TGTGCCAGCAGTTTATCGGGGGGCCTCTATGGCTACACCTTC
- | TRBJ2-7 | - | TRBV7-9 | CASSLGQRSYEQYF | TGTGCCAGCAGCCTGGGGCAGCGCTCCTACGAGCAGTACTTC
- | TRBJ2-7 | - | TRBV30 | CAWSVKGADEQYF | TGTGCCTGGAGTGTAAAGGGAGCAGACGAGCAGTACTTC
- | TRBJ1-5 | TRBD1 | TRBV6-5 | CASRAHGGGSQPQHF | TGTGCCAGCAGGGCCCATGGAGGGGGCAGTCAGCCCCAGCATTTT
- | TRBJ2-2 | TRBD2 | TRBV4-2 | CASSQGSGRAATGELFF | TGTGCCAGCAGCCAAGGAAGCGGGAGGGCCGCAACCGGGGAGCTGTTTTTT
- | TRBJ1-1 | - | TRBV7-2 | CASSLASLLNTEAFF | TGTGCCAGCAGCTTAGCAAGCCTTCTTAACACTGAAGCTTTCTTT
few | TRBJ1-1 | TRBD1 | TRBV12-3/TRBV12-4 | CASVRQGIAEAFF | TGTGCCAGCGTCAGACAGGGTATAGCCGAGGCTTTCTTT
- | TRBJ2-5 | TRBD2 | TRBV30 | CAWSDMRLAGETQYF | TGTGCCTGGAGTGATATGCGACTAGCCGGGGAGACCCAGTACTTC
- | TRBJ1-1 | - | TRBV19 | CASSIDGLPNTEAFF | TGTGCCAGTAGTATAGATGGGCTCCCGAACACTGAAGCTTTCTTT
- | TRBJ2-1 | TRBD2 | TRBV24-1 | CATSDLGGSWVEQFF | TGTGCCACCAGTGATTTGGGCGGGAGCTGGGTTGAGCAGTTCTTC
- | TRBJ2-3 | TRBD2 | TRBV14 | CASSQDGSGTSRTDTQYF | TGTGCCAGCAGCCAAGATGGGTCCGGGACTAGCAGAACAGATACGCAGTATTTT
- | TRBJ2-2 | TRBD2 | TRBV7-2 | CASSRGVTTGELFF | TGTGCCAGCAGCCGGGGGGTTACAACCGGGGAGCTGTTTTTT
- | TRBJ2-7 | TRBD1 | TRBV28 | CASSTTGFPPGEQYF | TGTGCCAGCAGCACGACAGGGTTCCCCCCGGGGGAGCAGTACTTC
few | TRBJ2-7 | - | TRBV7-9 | CASSSGAGQTSYEQYF | TGTGCCAGCAGCTCCGGCGCGGGCCAGACCTCCTACGAGCAGTACTTC
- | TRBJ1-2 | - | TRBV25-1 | CASSEAGAVGEAGYTF | TGTGCCAGCAGTGAGGCCGGGGCAGTTGGGGAGGCTGGCTACACCTTC
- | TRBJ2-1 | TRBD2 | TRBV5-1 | CATNQAGGPNEQFF | TGCGCCACCAACCAGGCGGGGGGGCCTAATGAGCAGTTCTTC
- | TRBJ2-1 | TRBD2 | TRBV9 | CASSVGGSGRAGVGYNEQFF | TGTGCCAGCAGCGTAGGGGGTAGCGGGAGGGCCGGAGTGGGATACAATGAGCAGTTCTTC
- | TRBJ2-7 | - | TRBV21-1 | CASDPQRDSSYEQYF | TGTGCCAGCGACCCCCAGCGGGACTCCTCCTACGAGCAGTACTTC
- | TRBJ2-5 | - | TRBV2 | CASSEAGRRLETQYF | TGTGCCAGCAGTGAGGCGGGGAGGAGACTAGAGACCCAGTACTTC
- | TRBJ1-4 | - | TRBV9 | CASSVGLSGATNEKLFF | TGTGCCAGCAGCGTAGGGTTGTCTGGTGCGACTAATGAAAAACTGTTTTTT
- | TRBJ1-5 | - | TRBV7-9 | CASSLVGGSSNQPQHF | TGTGCCAGCAGCTTAGTCGGCGGCAGCTCCAATCAGCCCCAGCATTTT
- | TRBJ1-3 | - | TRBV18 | CASSPPGASGNTIYF | TGTGCCAGCTCCCCACCGGGGGCGTCTGGAAACACCATATATTTT
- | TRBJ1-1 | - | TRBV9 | CASSPSPGMNTEAFF | TGTGCCAGCAGCCCCAGCCCCGGGATGAACACTGAAGCTTTCTTT
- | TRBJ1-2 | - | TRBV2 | CASSEDGRDYGYTF | TGTGCCAGCAGTGAAGATGGGAGAGATTATGGCTACACCTTC
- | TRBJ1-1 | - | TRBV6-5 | CASSPWTAMNTEAFF | TGTGCCAGCAGTCCCTGGACAGCTATGAACACTGAAGCTTTCTTT
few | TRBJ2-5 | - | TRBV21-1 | CASSRTTGASQVETQYF | TGTGCCAGCAGCAGAACAACAGGGGCCTCACAGGTTGAGACCCAGTACTTC
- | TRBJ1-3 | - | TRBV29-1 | CSVSKQGSGNTIYF | TGCAGCGTGTCAAAACAGGGCTCTGGAAACACCATATATTTT